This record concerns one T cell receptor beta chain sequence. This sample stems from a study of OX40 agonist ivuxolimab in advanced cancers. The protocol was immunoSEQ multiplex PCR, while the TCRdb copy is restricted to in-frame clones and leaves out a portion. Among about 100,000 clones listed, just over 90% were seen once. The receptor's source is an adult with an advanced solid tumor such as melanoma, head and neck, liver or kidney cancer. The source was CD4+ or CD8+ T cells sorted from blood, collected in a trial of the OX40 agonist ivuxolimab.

The CDR3 DNA reads TGTGCCAGCTCCCCTCTGCGAGACTACGAGCAGTACTTC. Protein product: CASSPLRDYEQYF. The gene calls are TRBV18 and TRBJ2-7; the D is unclear. Trimming stripped 6 bases from V and 3 bases from J, with 12 bases between. CDR1 and CDR2 from the germline V gene are KGHSH and LQKENI. The CDR3 sequence is 13 residues long.